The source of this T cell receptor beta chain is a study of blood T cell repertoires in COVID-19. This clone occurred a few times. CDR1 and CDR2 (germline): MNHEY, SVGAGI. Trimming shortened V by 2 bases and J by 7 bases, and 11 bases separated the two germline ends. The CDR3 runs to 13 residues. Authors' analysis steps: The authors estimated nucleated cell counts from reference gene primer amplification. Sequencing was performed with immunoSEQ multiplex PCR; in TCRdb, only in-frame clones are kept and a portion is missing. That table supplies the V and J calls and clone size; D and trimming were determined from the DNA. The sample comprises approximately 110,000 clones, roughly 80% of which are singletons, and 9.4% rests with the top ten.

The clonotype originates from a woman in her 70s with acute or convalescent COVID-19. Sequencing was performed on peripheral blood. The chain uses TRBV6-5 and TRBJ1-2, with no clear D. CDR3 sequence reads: CASSYRDRGGYTF. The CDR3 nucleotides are TGTGCCAGCAGTTACAGAGACCGCGGTGGCTACACCTTC.